A single TCR beta chain is shown here with its context. What it binds is unknown. Busulfan-fludarabine conditioning, marrow transplant, and cyclophosphamide on days +3 and +4 were administered. Assay used: immunoSEQ multiplex PCR; TCRdb lists only in-frame clones, some missing. The sample contains thousands of clones, more than 70% of which appear only once. These data belong to a study of T cells after posttransplantation cyclophosphamide. Findings of the study overall: Recipient CMV seropositivity and CMV reactivation strongly tracked TRB clonality. Later blood repertoires were often dominated by clones from the donor CD8+ memory compartment. Blood and skin or GI T cell repertoires showed limited TRB overlap.

Germline CDR1 reads SQVTM; CDR2 reads ANQGSEA. The CDR3 contains 15 residues. Trimming cost V 7 bases and J 0 bases; bases outside gene matches: 6. This sequence joins TRBV29-1 and TRBJ2-1; 10 positions agree with TRBD1. The input for sequencing was PBMCs, taken after allogeneic stem cell transplant with posttransplant cyclophosphamide. This TCR came from a female patient in her thirties or forties who received an allogeneic stem cell transplant from an unrelated donor, was CMV-positive, and had no GVHD. Part of the T cells may come from the graft donor. This CDR3 is CSATGQGGSYNEQFF. The CDR3 region has the DNA TGCAGCGCCACAGGACAGGGGGGCTCCTACAATGAGCAGTTCTTC.